This paragraph reports one TCR beta chain. The data are from a study of CD8+CD57+ T cells in acquired aplastic anemia. Looked up from germline, CDR1 is SGHNT and CDR2 is YENEEA. Trimming removed 2 bases from V and 2 bases from J, with 9 bases in between. The CDR3 is made up of 14 amino acids. The patients chosen for sequencing had shown expansion of CD8+CD57+ cells (detected by flow cytometry). Profiles of TCR beta VDJ and CDR3 were generated from a genomic DNA template. TCRdb recomputed calls from the reads with MiXCR, one row per CDR3 protein. The sample holds 150,000 to 200,000 distinct CDR3 sequences, 40% to 50% seen once.

The sequencing input was sorted CD4+, CD8+, or CD8+CD57+ T cells (not recorded which) from PBMCs. This TCR was sampled from a human donor with aplastic anemia. This chain connects TRBV11-3 to TRBJ2-5; tentatively, D is TRBD2 (6 bases). The DNA for the CDR3 is TGTGCCAGCAGCTTAATTAGCGGTCAAGAGACCCAGTACTTC. Translated, it gives CASSLISGQETQYF.